The clone carrying this T cell receptor (beta chain) occurred many times. Its cognate antigen is unknown. Germline CDR1 is DFQATT and CDR2 is SNEGSKA (reference sequence). The CDR3 totals 15 residues. J lost 0 bases, V lost 6 bases, and 7 bases had no gene match. Thyroid ultrasound and orbital computed tomography, with clinical symptoms and serum thyroxine and TRAb, informed diagnoses. The sample belongs to a study of T cells in Graves' hyperthyroidism and ophthalmopathy. Authors of the study amplified TCR beta CDR3 regions from RNA transcripts. RT-PCR in the first round (using the HTBI primer set) targeted the TCR CDR3. TCRdb itself ran the multiplex PCR reads through MiXCR, one entry per CDR3 protein. The table shows 150,000 to 200,000 distinct CDR3 sequences, with about 9% occurring only once. Study observations and caveats: In blood, most of the thyroid clonotypes expanded above 0.001 were also present.

Sequencing used blood. V gene TRBV20-1 combines with J gene TRBJ2-3; TRBD2 matches at 9 bases. This TCR was sampled from a woman aged 18-29 years with Graves' hyperthyroidism that later progressed to Graves' ophthalmopathy. The CDR3 protein is CSAQGLASSTDTQYF. CDR3 nucleotides: TGCAGTGCCCAGGGACTAGCTTCTAGCACAGATACGCAGTATTTT.